Described below is a single T cell receptor (beta chain) sequence and its context. Its antigen is unknown. These data originate in a study of cytomegalovirus exposure and HLA in healthy donors. Germline CDR1 reads LNHDA; CDR2 reads SQIVND (reference sequence). CDR3 length: 16 amino acids. With V trimmed by 4 bases and J by 1 base, 2 bases remained unmatched. Study-level findings and limits: A prior analysis recorded that most TCR beta V segments were productive about 87% or about 30% of the time. Available immune exposure information was restricted to CMV serostatus only.

The PCR ran on 60 Vbeta and 13 Jbeta primers. Assay: immunoSEQ multiplex PCR; the TCRdb copy retains only in-frame clones and omits some. The sample has some 120,000 clones. V gene TRBV19 combines with J gene TRBJ2-5, with 14 bases identical to TRBD2. The sample comprised PBMCs. The source is a man aged 18 to 30 in good health and CMV-seronegative. CDR3 nucleotide sequence: TGTGCCAGTAGTAACGGACTAGCGGGGGGCCAAGAGACCCAGTACTTC. The encoded protein is CASSNGLAGGQETQYF.